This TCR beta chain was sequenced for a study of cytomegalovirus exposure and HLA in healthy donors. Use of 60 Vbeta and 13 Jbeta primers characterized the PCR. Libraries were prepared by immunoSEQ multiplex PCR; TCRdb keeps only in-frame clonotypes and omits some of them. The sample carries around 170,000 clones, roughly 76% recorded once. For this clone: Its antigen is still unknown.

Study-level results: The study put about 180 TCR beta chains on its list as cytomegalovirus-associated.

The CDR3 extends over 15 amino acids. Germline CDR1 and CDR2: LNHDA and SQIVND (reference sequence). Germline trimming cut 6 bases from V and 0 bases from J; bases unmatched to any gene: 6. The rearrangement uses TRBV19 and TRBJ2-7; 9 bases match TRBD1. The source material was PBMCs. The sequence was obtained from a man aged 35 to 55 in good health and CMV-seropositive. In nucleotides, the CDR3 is TGTGCCAGTAGACAGGGACAGGGACTCTCCTACGAGCAGTACTTC. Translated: CASRQGQGLSYEQYF.